Below, 22 T cell receptor beta chains from the same sample are listed, as sequenced in a study of tissue T cells after allogeneic stem cell transplantation. Generated by immunoSEQ multiplex PCR, the TCRdb table keeps only in-frame clones and is missing some. Among 9,500 to 10,000 clones listed, 65% were seen once. The specimen comprised tissue from the stomach, sampled at autopsy. These receptors all come from a male donor at least 60 years old with lung cancer.

The V gene is TRBV9, the J gene TRBJ2-6; D perhaps matches TRBD2 (5 bases). Trimming removed 9 bases at V and 1 base at J, with 5 bases between. The CDR3 runs 12 residues. Germline V lookup: CDR1 SGDLS, CDR2 YYNGEE. In nucleotides, the CDR3 is TGTGCCACGGGGTCTGGGGCCAACGTCCTGACTTTC. This codes for CATGSGANVLTF. The whole variable domain, filled in from reference TRBV9 and TRBJ2-6, reads DSGVTQTPKHLITATGQRVTLRCSPRSGDLSVYWYQQSLDQGLQFLIQYYNGEERAKGNILERFSAQQFPDLHSELNLSSLELGDSALYFCATGSGANVLTFGAGSRLTVL.

The chain is built from TRBV10-1 and TRBJ1-1; 7 bases align to TRBD1. Germline CDR1 is WNHNN and CDR2 is SYGVQD (reference sequence). The CDR3 has 16 amino acids. V lost 2 bases to trimming and J lost 5 bases; unmatched junction nucleotides: 11. The CDR3 DNA reads as TGCGCCAGCAGTGAGGGGACAGCCGGAGGTGGAACTGAAGCTTTCTTT. Its translation is CASSEGTAGGGTEAFF.

Worth noting for this clone: The junction differs from germline at one of its ends, possibly a read error. The chain joins TRBV7-7 to TRBJ2-7; the match to TRBD1 covers 7 bases. Germline values: CDR1 SSHAT, CDR2 FNYEAQ (reference sequence). The CDR3 runs to 15 residues. The CDR3 DNA reads as TGTGCTAGCAGCTTAGGACAGGCGGGCATCTACGAGCAGTACTTC. As protein: CASSLGQAGIYEQYF.

There are a few counts of this clone. The chain has TRBV5-5 and TRBJ2-1; D is unresolved. Germline V gene sequence: CDR1 SGHKS, CDR2 YYEKEE (reference sequence). Trimming removed 2 bases from V and 8 bases from J, with 17 bases in between. The CDR3 is made up of 15 amino acids. CDR3 sequence: CASSLGPRGGDEQFF. CDR3 DNA sequence: TGTGCCAGCAGCTTAGGACCTCGAGGTGGCGATGAGCAGTTCTTC.

The chain carries TRBV12-3 or TRBV12-4 and TRBJ2-7; D gene ambiguous. The V gene lost 3 bases and the J gene lost 5 bases, with 11 bases spanning the gap. This CDR3 comprises 13 residues. The CDR3 sequence is CASSLNSLDEQYF. The DNA of the CDR3 is TGTGCCAGCAGTTTGAACTCCTTGGACGAGCAGTACTTC.

V usage is TRBV4-1 and J usage is TRBJ1-2; D unresolved. Germline V lookup: CDR1 MGHRA, CDR2 YSYEKL. The length of the CDR3 is 15 residues. V was trimmed by 0 bases and J by 4 bases, leaving 12 bases between them. The chain's CDR3 is CASSQEGREIYGYTF. The CDR3 coding sequence is TGCGCCAGCAGCCAAGAGGGCAGAGAGATCTATGGCTACACCTTC.

The chain uses TRBV5-5 and TRBJ1-4; tentative D call: TRBD1 (6 bases). Trimming cost V 0 bases and J 5 bases, with 11 bases left between them. Germline-derived CDR1 and CDR2 are SGHKS and YYEKEE (reference sequence). The CDR3 has 15 residues. The CDR3 protein is CASSLGGTPNEKLFF. CDR3 nucleotide sequence: TGTGCCAGCAGCTTGGGAGGGACACCCAATGAAAAACTGTTTTTT.

This chain connects TRBV7-2 to TRBJ2-7; D remains unclear. Germline V gene sequence: CDR1 SGHTA, CDR2 FQGNSA. This CDR3 comprises 15 residues. V was cut by 0 bases and J by 4 bases, with 13 bases left in between. CDR3 in amino acids: CASSLAGPSEYEQYF. CDR3 sequence (DNA): TGTGCCAGCAGCTTAGCTGGACCCTCTGAATACGAGCAGTACTTC.

The chain carries TRBV4-3 and TRBJ2-5; weak D call: TRBD2 (5 bases). The germline CDR1 and CDR2 sequences are LGHNA and YSLEER. The CDR3 length is 14 residues. V shed 0 bases and J shed 5 bases, with 10 bases lying between them. CDR3 in DNA: TGCGCCAGCAGCCAAGATGCTAGCCCGGAGACCCAGTACTTC. Its protein product is CASSQDASPETQYF.

The gene calls are TRBV28 and TRBJ2-3; tentatively, D is TRBD2 (6 bases). The germline gives CDR1 MDHEN, CDR2 SYDVKM. This CDR3 comprises 13 residues. Trimming pared 3 bases from V and 9 bases from J, leaving 13 bases between. The CDR3 bases are TGTGCCAGCAGTTTCCCCGTGGGGGGAACGCAGTATTTT. This gives the protein CASSFPVGGTQYF.

This sequence joins TRBV18 and TRBJ1-1; TRBD1 matches at 8 bases. Germline lookup yields CDR1 KGHSH and CDR2 LQKENI. V trimming: 6 bases; J trimming: 1 base; junction bases outside the gene matches: 7. The CDR3 consists of 15 residues. The CDR3 region is CASSSQGAGNTEAFF. The DNA of the CDR3 is TGTGCCAGCTCTTCCCAGGGGGCGGGGAACACTGAAGCTTTCTTT. Drawing the rest from reference TRBV18 and TRBJ1-1, the complete variable domain is NAGVMQNPRHLVRRRGQEARLRCSPMKGHSHVYWYRQLPEEGLKFMVYLQKENIIDESGMPKERFSAEFPKEGPSILRIQQVVRGDSAAYFCASSSQGAGNTEAFFGQGTRLTVV.

The rearrangement joins TRBV20-1 to TRBJ2-1; D possibly corresponds to TRBD1 (5 bases). The V and J ends lost 3 bases and 3 bases respectively, with 9 bases between them. CDR3 size: 13 residues. Germline values: CDR1 DFQATT, CDR2 SNEGSKA (reference sequence). In DNA, the CDR3 is TGCAGTGCTAGTAAGGACAACTACAATGAGCAGTTCTTC. It specifies CSASKDNYNEQFF.

This clone was recorded once. The chain links TRBV4-3 to TRBJ1-4, with D possibly matching TRBD1 (6 bases). From germline, CDR1 is LGHNA and CDR2 YSLEER. This CDR3 region has 16 residues. V was clipped by 1 base and J by 5 bases, with 14 bases between them. The CDR3 nucleotides read TGCGCCAGCAGCCAAGTCGGGGGGGCCGCAAATGAAAAACTGTTTTTT. Amino acids: CASSQVGGAANEKLFF.

The chain combines TRBV9 with TRBJ2-7, with 9 bases matching TRBD1. The CDR3 runs 16 residues. With 4 bases clipped from V and 3 bases from J, the junction kept 11 bases outside the gene matches. The germline CDR1 and CDR2 sequences are SGDLS and YYNGEE. In nucleotides, the CDR3 is TGTGCCAGCAGCCCATCCGGGGACAGGGCCGTCTACGAGCAGTACTTC. It encodes CASSPSGDRAVYEQYF.

This clone has only a few counts. The J gene is TRBJ2-7, the V gene TRBV21-1; TRBD1, the D gene given by the table, was not confirmed from the DNA. TRBV21-1 is tagged as a pseudogene. The CDR3 has 16 residues. DNA for the CDR3: TGTGCCAGCAGCAAAGCGGGACAGGAGAATTCCTACGAGCAGTACTTC. Encoded protein: CASSKAGQENSYEQYF.

This sequence joins TRBV6-1 and TRBJ1-3; unclear D gene. Germline assignment: CDR1 MNHNS and CDR2 SASEGT. V shed 1 base and J shed 2 bases, with 9 bases lying between them. The CDR3 contains 15 residues. The chain's CDR3 is CASSEGGNTGNTIYF. The CDR3 DNA sequence: TGTGCCAGCAGTGAAGGGGGAAATACTGGAAACACCATATATTTT.

The chain employs TRBV28 and TRBJ1-3; 8 bases align to TRBD1. CDR3 length: 16 amino acids. Germline V lookup: CDR1 MDHEN, CDR2 SYDVKM. With 2 bases clipped from V and 4 bases from J, the junction kept 7 bases outside the gene matches. The CDR3 sequence: CASSLSDRGMGNTIYF. In DNA form, the CDR3 reads TGTGCCAGCAGTTTAAGTGACAGGGGTATGGGAAACACCATATATTTT.

V and J are TRBV21-1 and TRBJ1-1. TRBV21-1 is assigned pseudogene status. This CDR3 is built from 18 residues. The CDR3: CASSKLGQGPFMNTEAFF. The DNA for the CDR3 is TGTGCCAGCAGCAAACTGGGCCAGGGACCCTTCATGAACACTGAAGCTTTCTTT.

The chain recombines TRBV19 with TRBJ1-5; D perhaps matches TRBD1 (6 bases). The CDR3 consists of 13 residues. Trimming cost V 4 bases and J 6 bases, with 10 bases left between them. Germline lookup yields CDR1 LNHDA and CDR2 SQIVND (reference sequence). The DNA of the CDR3 is TGTGCCAGTAGTAGGCAGGGGCTTCAGCCCCAGCATTTT. It codes for CASSRQGLQPQHF. The whole variable domain, remainder taken from reference TRBV19 and TRBJ1-5, is DGGITQSPKYLFRKEGQNVTLSCEQNLNHDAMYWYRQDPGQGLRLIYYSQIVNDFQKGDIAEGYSVSREKKESFPLTVTSAQKNPTAFYLCASSRQGLQPQHFGDGTRLSIL.

The chain employs TRBV7-2 and TRBJ1-4; tentative D call: TRBD1 (6 bases). The V end lost 5 bases, the J end lost 4 bases, and 14 bases lay between the germline ends. CDR3 length: 15 residues. CDR1 and CDR2 (germline): SGHTA, FQGNSA. The chain's CDR3 is CASSPGGTSNEKLFF. The CDR3 DNA follows: TGTGCCAGCAGCCCGGGGGGGACAAGTAATGAAAAACTGTTTTTT.

V and J are TRBV7-2 and TRBJ2-7, with D hard to call. Trimming took off 0 bases at V and 3 bases at J, with 6 bases between the two ends. Germline CDR1 and CDR2: SGHTA and FQGNSA. There are 13 residues in the CDR3. The CDR3 loop reads CASSLAGVYEQYF. In DNA, the CDR3 is TGTGCCAGCAGCTTAGCTGGAGTCTACGAGCAGTACTTC.

Judged by abundance, this clone is medium-sized. The genes are TRBV5-1 and TRBJ2-7, with 9 bases aligning to TRBD1. V lost 4 bases, J lost 5 bases, and 13 bases stayed unmatched. Germline CDR1 and CDR2: SGHRS and YFSETQ. This CDR3 contains 16 residues. The CDR3 region has the DNA TGCGCCAGCAGCCGAGAAAGGACAGGGGTCTACAACGAGCAGTACTTC. Its translation is CASSRERTGVYNEQYF.